The entry that follows covers one T cell receptor beta chain sequence. The source of the sample is a study of cytomegalovirus exposure and HLA in healthy donors. Both 60 Vbeta primers and 13 Jbeta primers went into the PCR. Generated by immunoSEQ multiplex PCR, the TCRdb table keeps only in-frame clones and is missing some. Among roughly 200,000 clones listed, just under 70% were seen once. V trimming: 3 bases; J trimming: 2 bases; junction bases outside the gene matches: 5. This CDR3 has 15 residues. Germline CDR1 reads SGDLS; CDR2 reads YYNGEE. The sample was PBMCs. The V gene is TRBV9, the J gene TRBJ2-3, with 8 bases identical to TRBD1. This TCR was sampled from a man between 35 and 55 years old in good health and CMV-seropositive. The CDR3 coding sequence is TGTGCCAGCAGCGCGAGGACAGGGAACACAGATACGCAGTATTTT. Amino acids: CASSARTGNTDTQYF.